This T cell receptor beta chain was retrieved from a study of OX40 agonist ivuxolimab in advanced cancers. In terms of the full investigation: Ivuxolimab was a fully human IgG2 agonistic monoclonal antibody targeting the costimulatory receptor OX40 (CD134). The paper covers the monotherapy dose-escalation part of the phase I ivuxolimab trial, which included N of about 56 patients. Partial responses were achieved by three dose-escalation patients, of whom one had hepatocellular carcinoma and two had cutaneous melanoma. Peripheral TCRbeta sequencing aimed to test whether ivuxolimab altered TCR sequence diversity and caused clonal T-cell expansion. Patients were allowed to have had prior anti-PD-1, anti-PD-L1 or anti-CTLA-4 therapy, and approximately 40% of the dose-escalation patients had previously received checkpoint inhibitors. Of the approximately 54 dose-escalation patients, hepatocellular carcinoma was present in approximately 20, melanoma in approximately 15, renal cell carcinoma in 9 and head and neck cancer in 9. In the dose-escalation cohort, approximately 80% of patients were male, and the mean age was roughly 56 years with a range of roughly 23 to 90. Intravenous ivuxolimab was administered to patients every 2 weeks at six dose levels: 0.01, 0.1, 0.3, 1.5, 3 and 10 mg/kg. Overall study results and their limits: Low levels of normalized T-cell clonal expansion were also shown by some nonresponding patients. Clonal expansion of both CD4+ and CD8+ blood T cells was observed from baseline to week 6 at doses 0.1 to 3.0 mg/kg. The antigen specificity of the clonally expanded peripheral T cells was not determined. In partial responders in the 0.1-3.0 mg/kg groups, normalized peripheral clonal expansion was found to be among the lowest, especially among CD8+ T cells. On average, CD8+ T cells showed more expanded clones than CD4+ T cells after ivuxolimab.

Including cysteine and phenylalanine, the CDR3 has 16 amino acids. Kept here is only the CDR3 DNA, which spans 48 bases and is read in frame from base 1. V is cut by 4 bases and J by 4 bases, and the space between the germline ends is 19 bases. From the germline V gene (reference sequence), CDR1 is LNHDA and CDR2 is SQIVND. As to this clone: The target of this receptor is not known. No much larger clone exists at a distance of one base, and base qualities are not known.

For sequencing of the TCRbeta CDR3 region, genomic DNA was extracted from the sorted cells. The immunoSEQ Assay was used for sequencing of TCRbeta CDR3 regions. TCRdb mirrors the immuneACCESS table, restricted to in-frame sequences. Some clones are absent from its copies; in checked studies, under half trace to an unresolved V gene, and the reason for the others is unknown. In all, the sample holds fewer than 120,000 clones, and about nine tenths of those were seen once. The ten largest clones add up to less than 0.35% of the sample. Patients with autoimmune disease history or receiving systemic immunosuppression were excluded from the trial. Peripheral blood for TCR sequencing was drawn from every dose cohort at baseline, at cycle 4 day 1 and at cycle 7 day 1. The samples were taken from a phase I, first-in-human, multicenter, open-label dose-escalation trial of ivuxolimab. Adults with locally advanced or metastatic head and neck squamous cell, hepatocellular, melanoma or renal cell carcinoma were enrolled in the trial. CD4+ and CD8+ T cells were sorted separately from peripheral blood before TCR sequencing.

The V and J genes are TRBV19 and TRBJ1-2; the D gene is possibly TRBD1, with 5 bases matching. The specimen was CD4+ or CD8+ T cells sorted from blood, collected in a trial of the OX40 agonist ivuxolimab. The sequence was collected from an adult with an advanced solid tumor such as melanoma, head and neck, liver or kidney cancer. The CDR3 amino acid sequence is: CASSTGRGRQGYGYTF. In nucleotide form, the sequence is TGTGCCAGTAGTACAGGGAGGGGCCGTCAGGGCTATGGCTACACCTTC.